The 24 T cell receptor beta chains below all came from one sample that was sequenced in a study of cytomegalovirus exposure and HLA in healthy donors. The PCR contained 60 Vbeta and 13 Jbeta primers. Only in-frame clones appear in the TCRdb table, and some are missing; sequencing was by immunoSEQ multiplex PCR. The data contain roughly 100,000 clones, around 80% of them singletons. The source material was PBMCs. The receptors come from a young man in good health and CMV-seronegative.

The rearrangement links TRBV19 to TRBJ2-1, with a weak D call TRBD2 (6 bases). Trimming stripped 4 bases from V and 0 bases from J, with 7 bases between. Germline CDR1 reads LNHDA; CDR2 reads SQIVND (reference sequence). The CDR3 consists of 14 residues. The CDR3 DNA follows: TGTGCCAGTAGTAGACTAGACTCCTACAATGAGCAGTTCTTC. Residues: CASSRLDSYNEQFF.

The chain uses TRBV28 and TRBJ1-5, with D perhaps matching TRBD1 (6 bases). CDR1 is MDHEN and CDR2 is SYDVKM in the germline V gene. The CDR3 has 14 amino acids. V was pared by 8 bases and J by 11 bases, with 22 bases between. This CDR3 is CASAGWDTVMTQHF. CDR3 DNA: TGTGCCAGCGCCGGTTGGGACACGGTCATGACCCAGCATTTT.

This chain joins TRBV18 and TRBJ2-3; no clear D. The CDR3 loop spans 16 amino acids. Per germline, CDR1 KGHSH and CDR2 LQKENI. V lost 3 bases and J 0 bases, leaving 13 bases between the germline ends. The CDR3 DNA reads as TGTGCCAGCTCACCCGAAAGCGATCTCAGCACAGATACGCAGTATTTT. Translated, it gives CASSPESDLSTDTQYF.

The rearrangement uses TRBV7-2 and TRBJ2-3, with 14 bases aligning to TRBD2. The CDR3 has 16 amino acids. With 0 bases clipped from V and 5 bases from J, the junction kept 1 base outside the gene matches. Germline CDR1 SGHTA, CDR2 FQGNSA. CDR3 in amino acids: CASSLATSGRGDTQYF. CDR3 coding DNA: TGTGCCAGCAGCTTAGCGACTAGCGGGAGGGGAGATACGCAGTATTTT.

V is TRBV19 and J is TRBJ1-5; D perhaps matches TRBD1 (6 bases). This CDR3 spans 16 amino acids. Trimming left V 5 bases short and J 1 base short, with 15 bases between. Germline CDR1 is LNHDA and CDR2 is SQIVND (reference sequence). CDR3 bases: TGTGCCAGTAGTTATAATCCGGGACAAAGCAATCAGCCCCAGCATTTT. Its protein is CASSYNPGQSNQPQHF. The whole variable domain, remainder taken from reference TRBV19 and TRBJ1-5, is DGGITQSPKYLFRKEGQNVTLSCEQNLNHDAMYWYRQDPGQGLRLIYYSQIVNDFQKGDIAEGYSVSREKKESFPLTVTSAQKNPTAFYLCASSYNPGQSNQPQHFGDGTRLSIL.

This clone was found once. This chain links TRBV7-9 with TRBJ1-1; 7 positions match TRBD1. Germline lookup yields CDR1 SEHNR and CDR2 FQNEAQ (reference sequence). The CDR3 spans 13 residues. Trimming took 2 bases from V and 4 from J; bases not matched to a gene: 1. CDR3 DNA: TGTGCCAGCAGCTTAAGGGACAGCACTGAAGCTTTCTTT. The encoded protein is CASSLRDSTEAFF.

The CDR3 DNA reads as TGTGCCAGCAGCTCAAACCTCCGGGACAGTACCGCTGAAGCTTTCTTT. It yields the protein CASSSNLRDSTAEAFF. This rearrangement joins TRBV7-9 to TRBJ1-1, with 7 bases matching TRBD1. With 4 bases clipped from V and 6 bases from J, the junction kept 14 bases outside the gene matches. Germline CDR1 SEHNR, CDR2 FQNEAQ (reference sequence). The CDR3 has 16 residues.

The chain joins TRBV6-1 to TRBJ1-5, with 8 bases aligning to TRBD1. Trimming at V came to 5 bases and at J to 2 bases, leaving 5 bases not matched to a gene. The length of the CDR3 is 15 residues. CDR1 is MNHNS and CDR2 is SASEGT in the germline V gene. In DNA, the CDR3 is TGTGCCAGCAGTAAGGACAGGGCGGGCAATCAGCCCCAGCATTTT. Translated, it gives CASSKDRAGNQPQHF.

The J gene is TRBJ1-1, the V gene TRBV4-2; weak D call: TRBD1 (5 bases). The CDR3 is 13 amino acids. V lost 6 bases to trimming and J lost 0 bases, with 8 bases between them. Per the germline V gene, CDR1 is LGHNA and CDR2 is YNFKEQ. The CDR3, as DNA: TGTGCCAGCAGTGCAGGGTTGAACACTGAAGCTTTCTTT. It yields the protein CASSAGLNTEAFF.

The chain has TRBV28 and TRBJ2-7; 9 bases align to TRBD2. The V and J ends lost 6 bases and 2 bases, in that order; junction bases with no gene match: 5. Germline CDR1 reads MDHEN; CDR2 reads SYDVKM. The CDR3 is 14 residues long. The CDR3 region is CASRPGLAPYEQYF. CDR3 bases: TGTGCCAGCAGACCGGGACTAGCCCCCTACGAGCAGTACTTC.

This clone was seen a single time. V and J are TRBV7-2 and TRBJ2-1, with a weak D call TRBD1 (6 bases). The CDR3 covers 17 residues. The germline V gene encodes CDR1 SGHTA and CDR2 FQGNSA. V was pared by 4 bases and J by 6 bases, with 22 bases between. The CDR3 here is CASSSVGPQGSGNEQFF. The CDR3 DNA reads as TGTGCCAGCAGCTCTGTGGGCCCGCAGGGGAGCGGCAATGAGCAGTTCTTC.

The chain couples TRBV12-5 to TRBJ2-3, with 8 bases fitting TRBD1. The CDR3 has 14 residues. Germline-derived CDR1 and CDR2 are LGHNT and FRNRAP. J gave up 4 bases and V 7 bases, and 7 bases lay outside the gene matches. The CDR3 bases are TGTGCTAGTGTCACAGGGGGAGGCCCAGATACGCAGTATTTT. It translates to CASVTGGGPDTQYF. Looking up the rest from reference TRBV12-5 and TRBJ2-3 gives the full variable domain: DARVTQTPRHKVTEMGQEVTMRCQPILGHNTVFWYRQTMMQGLELLAYFRNRAPLDDSGMPKDRFSAEMPDATLATLKIQPSEPRDSAVYFCASVTGGGPDTQYFGPGTRLTVL.

The V and J genes are TRBV7-9 and TRBJ2-2; D gene unclear. The CDR3 has 16 residues. CDR1 is SEHNR, CDR2 FQNEAQ, per germline (reference sequence). Between the trimmed V and J ends, which lost 2 bases and 1 base, there was a span of 11 bases. CDR3 sequence (DNA): TGTGCCAGCAGCTTACTGCCAAACAAGAACACCGGGGAGCTGTTTTTT. It translates to CASSLLPNKNTGELFF.

This chain connects TRBV5-4 to TRBJ2-3, with unresolved D. The CDR3 is 12 residues long. V shed 4 bases and J shed 0 bases, with 3 bases lying between them. CDR1 and CDR2 from the germline V gene are SGHNT and YYREEE (reference sequence). Here the CDR3 reads CASSRSTDTQYF. The CDR3, as DNA: TGTGCCAGCAGCCGGAGCACAGATACGCAGTATTTT. Together with reference TRBV5-4 and TRBJ2-3, the CDR3 gives the full variable domain: ETGVTQSPTHLIKTRGQQVTLRCSSQSGHNTVSWYQQALGQGPQFIFQYYREEENGRGNFPPRFSGLQFPNYSSELNVNALELDDSALYLCASSRSTDTQYFGPGTRLTVL.

J is TRBJ2-1 and V is TRBV19, with TRBD1 as a possible D gene (5 bases). Germline V CDR1 and CDR2: LNHDA, SQIVND (reference sequence). Trimming took 1 base from V and 4 from J, leaving 11 bases between them. This CDR3 contains 15 residues. The chain's CDR3 is CASSIVGALYNEQFF. In DNA, the CDR3 is TGTGCCAGTAGTATAGTAGGGGCCCTATACAATGAGCAGTTCTTC.

The chain carries TRBV18 and TRBJ2-7; D is perhaps TRBD1 (6 bases). Germline values: CDR1 KGHSH, CDR2 LQKENI. The V gene lost 3 bases and the J gene lost 5 bases, with 14 bases spanning the gap. There are 14 residues in the CDR3. The CDR3 DNA reads as TGTGCCAGCTCACCGCCCAGGGGTGGAAACGAGCAGTACTTC. Its protein product is CASSPPRGGNEQYF.

V gene TRBV9 combines with J gene TRBJ2-3, with 9 bases matching TRBD2. This CDR3 has 17 amino acids. The germline V gene has CDR1 SGDLS and CDR2 YYNGEE. J gave up 2 bases and V 3 bases, and 10 bases lay outside the gene matches. CDR3 sequence (DNA): TGTGCCAGCAGCGCCCGGCATAGCGGGAGAGTCACAGATACGCAGTATTTT. The encoded protein is CASSARHSGRVTDTQYF.

The V and J genes are TRBV2 and TRBJ2-7; possible D gene TRBD1, 6 bases. Trimming stripped 3 bases from V and 2 bases from J, with 11 bases between. CDR3 length: 14 residues. Germline lookup yields CDR1 SNHLY and CDR2 FYNNEI. The CDR3 DNA is TGTGCCAGCAGTGAGAGACAGGCACCCTACGAGCAGTACTTC. The encoded protein is CASSERQAPYEQYF. Full variable domain (rest looked up from reference TRBV2 and TRBJ2-7): EPEVTQTPSHQVTQMGQEVILRCVPISNHLYFYWYRQILGQKVEFLVSFYNNEISEKSEIFDDQFSVERPDGSNFTLKIRSTKLEDSAMYFCASSERQAPYEQYFGPGTRLTVT.

The V and J genes are TRBV27 and TRBJ2-5; 7 bases line up with TRBD1. This CDR3 contains 14 residues. Germline V gene sequence: CDR1 MNHEY, CDR2 SMNVEV (reference sequence). The junction had 9 bases not matched to a gene; V was cut back by 6 bases and J by 5 bases. This CDR3 is CASSSQGSWETQYF. In nucleotides, the CDR3 is TGTGCCAGCAGCTCACAGGGGAGTTGGGAGACCCAGTACTTC.

The chain uses TRBV28 and TRBJ2-1; TRBD2 matches at 11 bases. CDR3 size: 15 residues. CDR1 is MDHEN and CDR2 is SYDVKM in the germline V gene. J lost 4 bases, V lost 7 bases, and 6 bases had no gene match. The CDR3 nucleotides read TGTGCCAGCAACCCCACTAGCGGGAGTTACAATGAGCAGTTCTTC. It encodes CASNPTSGSYNEQFF. The full variable domain, in which reference TRBV28 and TRBJ2-1 provide the parts outside the CDR3, is DVKVTQSSRYLVKRTGEKVFLECVQDMDHENMFWYRQDPGLGLRLIYFSYDVKMKEKGDIPEGYSVSREKKERFSLILESASTNQTSMYLCASNPTSGSYNEQFFGPGTRLTVL.

J is TRBJ1-1 and V is TRBV7-2, with 7 bases aligning to TRBD1. Trimming at V came to 6 bases and at J to 4 bases, leaving 8 bases not matched to a gene. The germline gives CDR1 SGHTA, CDR2 FQGNSA. CDR3 length equals 14 residues. This CDR3 is CASSLQGWGTEAFF. The DNA for the CDR3 is TGTGCCAGCAGTTTACAGGGGTGGGGCACTGAAGCTTTCTTT.

V usage is TRBV30 and J usage is TRBJ2-7; D call uncertain. Germline lookup yields CDR1 GTSNPN and CDR2 SVGIG (reference sequence). V lost 2 bases and J lost 3, with 5 bases in between. The CDR3 extends over 11 amino acids. The CDR3 DNA reads TGTGCCTGGAGTATCAACTACGAGCAGTACTTC. Translation gives CAWSINYEQYF. Filled out from reference TRBV30 and TRBJ2-7, the complete variable domain reads SQTIHQWPATLVQPVGSPLSLECTVEGTSNPNLYWYRQAAGRGLQLLFYSVGIGQISSEVPQNLSASRPQDRQFILSSKKLLLSDSGFYLCAWSINYEQYFGPGTRLTVT.

This chain connects TRBV6-6 to TRBJ2-1; the D gene is possibly TRBD2 (6 bases). Germline V lookup: CDR1 MNHNY, CDR2 SVGAGI (reference sequence). Trimming stripped 6 bases from V and 8 bases from J, with 17 bases between. The CDR3 covers 14 residues. CDR3 DNA sequence: TGTGCCAGCAGGTATGCGGGGTCTAGAGATGAGCAGTTCTTC. It is translated as CASRYAGSRDEQFF.

CDR3: CASSQAPGYTEAFF. CDR3 in DNA: TGCGCCAGCAGCCAAGCCCCGGGATACACTGAAGCTTTCTTT. The chain couples TRBV4-3 to TRBJ1-1; D gene ambiguous. V lost 1 base and J 3 bases, leaving 9 bases between the germline ends. Germline CDR1 is LGHNA and CDR2 is YSLEER. This CDR3 contains 14 residues.